These 16 T cell receptor beta chains originate from one sample sequenced in a study of cytomegalovirus exposure and HLA in healthy donors. Sequencing used immunoSEQ multiplex PCR; TCRdb keeps in-frame clones, though not all of them. The data show approximately 230,000 clones, approximately 84% seen once. The sequenced sample was PBMCs. Every receptor here comes from a man aged 18 to 29 in good health and CMV-seropositive.

This clone has only one observation. CDR3 amino acids: CAWSVSSGGFYEQYF. CDR3 DNA: TGTGCCTGGAGTGTAAGCTCAGGGGGCTTTTACGAGCAGTACTTC. This sequence joins TRBV30 and TRBJ2-7; 8 bases are a match to TRBD1. CDR1 and CDR2 from the germline V gene are GTSNPN and SVGIG (reference sequence). The CDR3 spans 15 residues. The junction had 8 bases not matched to a gene; V was cut back by 0 bases and J by 4 bases.

The chain has TRBV15 and TRBJ1-1; D gene unclear. CDR1 and CDR2 (germline): LNHNV, YYDKDF (reference sequence). Trimming removed 5 bases from V and 6 bases from J, with 16 bases in between. The CDR3 is 14 residues long. The CDR3 region is CATSLRGFPAEAFF. In DNA, the CDR3 is TGTGCCACCAGCCTTAGAGGGTTTCCCGCTGAAGCTTTCTTT.

Only one count was recorded for this clone. The chain combines TRBV9 with TRBJ1-3; TRBD1 is a possible D gene (5 bases). Germline V gene data show CDR1 as SGDLS and CDR2 as YYNGEE. V was pared by 0 bases and J by 3 bases, with 10 bases between. This CDR3 is built from 15 residues. The DNA for the CDR3 is TGTGCCAGCAGCGTAGTAGGGGCAGTTGGAAACACCATATATTTT. It specifies CASSVVGAVGNTIYF.

This chain connects TRBV7-9 to TRBJ2-2; 10 bases match TRBD2. The CDR3 sequence is 16 residues long. V lost 5 bases and J lost 5; bases outside the gene matches: 8. CDR1 is SEHNR, CDR2 FQNEAQ, per germline (reference sequence). The CDR3 DNA reads as TGTGCCAGCAGCCGGCCGGGACTAGCGACGACCGGGGAGCTGTTTTTT. Translating gives CASSRPGLATTGELFF.

This sequence joins TRBV5-8 and TRBJ2-7, with D tentatively TRBD1 (5 bases). The CDR3 totals 14 residues. The germline V gene has CDR1 SGHTS and CDR2 YDEGEE. V was trimmed by 0 bases and J by 5 bases, leaving 12 bases between them. CDR3 in amino acids: CASSLAGYRHEQYF. CDR3 DNA sequence: TGTGCCAGCAGCTTGGCAGGGTATCGACACGAGCAGTACTTC.

The V call is TRBV28, the J call TRBJ2-7, with TRBD1 matching 7 bases. V was pared by 4 bases and J by 10 bases, with 13 bases of the junction left unmatched. The CDR3 loop spans 14 amino acids. Germline CDR1 and CDR2: MDHEN and SYDVKM. The CDR3 sequence: CASSSRQGPGAQYF. In nucleotides, the CDR3 is TGTGCCAGCAGTTCAAGACAGGGCCCTGGGGCCCAGTACTTC.

V usage is TRBV2 and J usage is TRBJ2-1; tentative D call: TRBD1 (5 bases). The V gene lost 6 bases and the J gene lost 12 bases, with 21 bases spanning the gap. The V gene's germline CDR1 is SNHLY and CDR2 FYNNEI. This CDR3 contains 14 residues. The CDR3 sequence: CASSHSGWLASQFF. The CDR3 DNA reads as TGTGCCAGCAGCCACTCAGGGTGGTTGGCGTCGCAGTTCTTC.

This clone was detected only once. CDR3 region: CASSLIGPGEYTGELFF. CDR3 sequence (DNA): TGTGCCAGCAGCTTAATTGGCCCGGGAGAGTACACCGGGGAGCTGTTTTTT. The rearrangement uses TRBV7-6 and TRBJ2-2, with D possibly matching TRBD2 (6 bases). Trimming left V 2 bases short and J 3 bases short, with 16 bases between. The V gene's germline CDR1 is SGHVS and CDR2 FNYEAQ. The CDR3 runs 17 residues.

The gene calls are TRBV6-5 and TRBJ2-3; a possible D gene is TRBD1 (6 bases). The germline gives CDR1 MNHEY, CDR2 SVGAGI. The CDR3 totals 15 residues. V was trimmed by 6 bases and J by 4 bases, leaving 17 bases between them. The CDR3 DNA reads TGTGCCAGCAGGACAACAGGGATAGACTCAGATACGCAGTATTTT. Encoded protein: CASRTTGIDSDTQYF.

Only one count was recorded for this clone. This sequence joins TRBV6-4 and TRBJ2-1, with 7 bases identical to TRBD2. Per the germline V gene, CDR1 is MRHNA and CDR2 is SNTAGT. Germline trimming cut 2 bases from V and 3 bases from J; bases unmatched to any gene: 4. CDR3 length equals 15 residues. The DNA for the CDR3 is TGTGCCAGCAGTGACCGGGCGGGAGACTACAATGAGCAGTTCTTC. This translates into CASSDRAGDYNEQFF.

V gene TRBV7-8 combines with J gene TRBJ1-2; a possible D gene is TRBD1 (5 bases). V lost 3 bases, J lost 5 bases, and 13 bases lay in between. Looked up from germline, CDR1 is SGHVS and CDR2 is FQNEAQ. The length of the CDR3 is 14 residues. CDR3 sequence (DNA): TGTGCCAGCAGCTTCAGGGTGGAGGATTATGGCTACACCTTC. Translation: CASSFRVEDYGYTF.

This clone has only a few counts. Other nucleotide sequences from this sample produce the same CDR3. The genes are TRBV4-2 and TRBJ1-4, with D hard to call. This CDR3 has 12 residues. Germline loops: CDR1 LGHNA, CDR2 YNFKEQ. V lost 0 bases and J lost 8, with 4 bases in between. The CDR3 sequence is CASSQDSEKLFF. The CDR3, as DNA: TGTGCCAGCAGCCAAGATAGCGAAAAACTGTTTTTT.

V gene TRBV15 combines with J gene TRBJ2-7; 10 nucleotides match TRBD2. This CDR3 region has 15 residues. V trimming: 2 bases; J trimming: 4 bases; junction bases outside the gene matches: 5. Germline values: CDR1 LNHNV, CDR2 YYDKDF (reference sequence). For the CDR3, the DNA is TGTGCCACCAGCAGACTAGCGGGAGACGGATACGAGCAGTACTTC. This codes for CATSRLAGDGYEQYF.

This clone is a singleton in its sample. This chain connects TRBV27 to TRBJ2-1; a possible D gene is TRBD1 (6 bases). V dropped 4 bases and J dropped 8 bases, with 21 bases sitting between them. This CDR3 comprises 16 residues. The germline CDR1 and CDR2 sequences are MNHEY and SMNVEV (reference sequence). The CDR3 bases are TGTGCCAGCAGTTCACCGCAGGGGTTGGATCAATATGAGCAGTTCTTC. As protein: CASSSPQGLDQYEQFF.

The rearrangement uses TRBV30 and TRBJ2-1; D not resolved. The CDR3 consists of 13 residues. Trimming took 0 bases from V and 5 from J, leaving 8 bases between them. CDR1 is GTSNPN and CDR2 is SVGIG in the germline V gene (reference sequence). CDR3: CAWSVHGNNEQFF. For the CDR3, the DNA is TGTGCCTGGAGTGTACACGGAAACAATGAGCAGTTCTTC.

The rearrangement links TRBV7-9 to TRBJ1-1; 7 bases match TRBD1. Germline-derived CDR1 and CDR2 are SEHNR and FQNEAQ (reference sequence). The CDR3 runs to 15 residues. Germline trimming cut 5 bases from V and 0 bases from J; bases unmatched to any gene: 6. CDR3 loop: CASSTDRELNTEAFF. The CDR3 DNA is TGTGCCAGCAGCACAGACAGGGAATTGAACACTGAAGCTTTCTTT.